The entry below describes one T cell receptor beta chain. The antigen remains unidentified. This sample was taken from a study of CD8+CD57+ T cells in acquired aplastic anemia. The overall study: CD4+ and CD8+ cells, once sorted, gave DNA averaging roughly 3.2 ug.

The V gene's germline CDR1 is ENHRY and CDR2 SYGVKD. Trimming took 0 bases from V and 1 from J; bases not matched to a gene: 6. This CDR3 region has 16 residues. Genomic DNA was employed as the template in profiling TCR beta VDJ and CDR3. MiXCR was run by TCRdb on the reads, yielding one entry per CDR3 protein. The top ten clones hold approximately 3.8% of a sample with about 420,000 distinct CDR3 sequences, 65% to 75% of them seen once. Findings and limits, study-wide: Between patients and controls, approximately 29 CD8+ CDR3 sequences were found in common.

This sequence joins TRBV10-3 and TRBJ2-7; TRBD2 matches 7 bases. The material sequenced was sorted CD4+, CD8+, or CD8+CD57+ T cells (not recorded which) from PBMCs. The receptor was isolated from a human donor in good health, serving as a control. The CDR3, as DNA: TGTGCCATCAGTGAGTCGGCTAGCGGAAGGTCCTACGAGCAGTACTTC. This encodes CAISESASGRSYEQYF.